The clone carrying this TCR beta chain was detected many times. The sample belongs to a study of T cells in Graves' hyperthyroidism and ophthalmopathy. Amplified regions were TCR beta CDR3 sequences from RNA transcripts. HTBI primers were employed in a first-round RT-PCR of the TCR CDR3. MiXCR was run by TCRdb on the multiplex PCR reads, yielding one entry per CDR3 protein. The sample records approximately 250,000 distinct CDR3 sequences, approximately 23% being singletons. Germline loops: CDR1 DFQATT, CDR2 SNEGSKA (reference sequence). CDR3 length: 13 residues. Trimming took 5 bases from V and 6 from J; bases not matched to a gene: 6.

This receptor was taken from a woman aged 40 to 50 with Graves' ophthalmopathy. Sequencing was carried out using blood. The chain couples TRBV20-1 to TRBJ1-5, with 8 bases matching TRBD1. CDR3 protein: CSAWTGRGQPQHF. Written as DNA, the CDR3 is TGCAGTGCTTGGACAGGGAGGGGTCAGCCCCAGCATTTT.